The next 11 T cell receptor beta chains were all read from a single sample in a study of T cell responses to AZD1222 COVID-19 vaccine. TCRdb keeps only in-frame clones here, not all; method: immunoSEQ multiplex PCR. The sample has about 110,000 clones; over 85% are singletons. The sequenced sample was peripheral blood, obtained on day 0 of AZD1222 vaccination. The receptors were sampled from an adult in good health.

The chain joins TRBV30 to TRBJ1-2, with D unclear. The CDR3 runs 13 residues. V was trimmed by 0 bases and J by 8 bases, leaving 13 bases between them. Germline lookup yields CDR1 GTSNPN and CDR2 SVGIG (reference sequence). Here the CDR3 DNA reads TGTGCCTGGAGTGTAAGCGGATATGGCGGCTACACCTTC. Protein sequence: CAWSVSGYGGYTF.

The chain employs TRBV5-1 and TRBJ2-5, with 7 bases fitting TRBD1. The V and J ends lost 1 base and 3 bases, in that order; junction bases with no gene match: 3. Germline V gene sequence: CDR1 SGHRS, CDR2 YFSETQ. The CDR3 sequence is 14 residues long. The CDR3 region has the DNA TGCGCCAGCAGCTTGTCGACAGGGAAAGAGACCCAGTACTTC. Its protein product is CASSLSTGKETQYF.

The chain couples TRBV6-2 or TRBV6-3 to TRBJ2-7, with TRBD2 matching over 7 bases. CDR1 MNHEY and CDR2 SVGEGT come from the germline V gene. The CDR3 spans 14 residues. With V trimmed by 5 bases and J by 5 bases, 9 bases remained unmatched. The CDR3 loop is CASSHPGGIDEQYF. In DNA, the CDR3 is TGTGCCAGCAGTCATCCCGGGGGGATCGACGAGCAGTACTTC.

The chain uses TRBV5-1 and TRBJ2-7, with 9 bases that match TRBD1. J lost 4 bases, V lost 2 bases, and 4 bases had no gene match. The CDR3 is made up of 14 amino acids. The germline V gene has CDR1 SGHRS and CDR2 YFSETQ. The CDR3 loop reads CASSLGTGKYEQYF. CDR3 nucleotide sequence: TGCGCCAGCAGCTTAGGGACAGGGAAGTACGAGCAGTACTTC.

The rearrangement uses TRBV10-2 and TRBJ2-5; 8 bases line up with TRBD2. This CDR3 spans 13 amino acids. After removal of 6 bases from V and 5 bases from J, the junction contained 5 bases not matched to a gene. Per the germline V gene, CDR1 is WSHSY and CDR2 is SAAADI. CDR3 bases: TGCGCCAGCAGCGGGGGGGCCGGGGAGACCCAGTACTTC. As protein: CASSGGAGETQYF.

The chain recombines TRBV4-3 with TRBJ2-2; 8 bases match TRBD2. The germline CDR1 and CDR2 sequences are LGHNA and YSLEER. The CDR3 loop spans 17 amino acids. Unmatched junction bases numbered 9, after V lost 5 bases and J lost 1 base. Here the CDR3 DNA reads TGCGCCAGCAGCTCCCCCGGGCTAGCGGGGAACACCGGGGAGCTGTTTTTT. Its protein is CASSSPGLAGNTGELFF.

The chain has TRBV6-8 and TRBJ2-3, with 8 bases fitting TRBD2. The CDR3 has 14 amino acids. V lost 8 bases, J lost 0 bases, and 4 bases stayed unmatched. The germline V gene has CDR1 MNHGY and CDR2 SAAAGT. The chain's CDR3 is CASGTSGSTDTQYF. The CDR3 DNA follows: TGTGCCAGCGGTACTAGCGGAAGCACAGATACGCAGTATTTT.

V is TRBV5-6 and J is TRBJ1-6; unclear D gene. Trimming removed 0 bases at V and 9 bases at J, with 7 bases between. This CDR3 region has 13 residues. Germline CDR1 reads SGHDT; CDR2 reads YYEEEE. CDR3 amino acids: CASSLGWGSPLHF. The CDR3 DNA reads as TGTGCCAGCAGCTTGGGTTGGGGTTCACCCCTCCACTTT.

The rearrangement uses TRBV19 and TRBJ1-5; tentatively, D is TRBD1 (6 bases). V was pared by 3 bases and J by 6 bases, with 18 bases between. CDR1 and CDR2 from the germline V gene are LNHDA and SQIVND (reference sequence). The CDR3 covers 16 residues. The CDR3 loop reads CASSMPGTRSGQPQHF. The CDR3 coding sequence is TGTGCCAGTAGTATGCCCGGGACAAGATCGGGTCAGCCCCAGCATTTT. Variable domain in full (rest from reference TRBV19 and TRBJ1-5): DGGITQSPKYLFRKEGQNVTLSCEQNLNHDAMYWYRQDPGQGLRLIYYSQIVNDFQKGDIAEGYSVSREKKESFPLTVTSAQKNPTAFYLCASSMPGTRSGQPQHFGDGTRLSIL.

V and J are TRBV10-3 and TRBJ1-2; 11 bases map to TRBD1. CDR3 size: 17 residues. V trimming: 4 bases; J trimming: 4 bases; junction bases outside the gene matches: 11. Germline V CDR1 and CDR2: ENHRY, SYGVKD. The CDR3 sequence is CAISAGGQGASLYGYTF. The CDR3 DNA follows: TGTGCCATCAGTGCGGGAGGACAGGGGGCGTCTCTCTATGGCTACACCTTC.

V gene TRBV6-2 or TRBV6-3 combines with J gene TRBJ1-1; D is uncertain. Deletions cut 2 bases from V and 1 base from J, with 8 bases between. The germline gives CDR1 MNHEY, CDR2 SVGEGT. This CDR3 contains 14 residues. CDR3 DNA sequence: TGTGCCAGCAGTTACAGGGCCAGGAACACTGAAGCTTTCTTT. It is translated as CASSYRARNTEAFF.